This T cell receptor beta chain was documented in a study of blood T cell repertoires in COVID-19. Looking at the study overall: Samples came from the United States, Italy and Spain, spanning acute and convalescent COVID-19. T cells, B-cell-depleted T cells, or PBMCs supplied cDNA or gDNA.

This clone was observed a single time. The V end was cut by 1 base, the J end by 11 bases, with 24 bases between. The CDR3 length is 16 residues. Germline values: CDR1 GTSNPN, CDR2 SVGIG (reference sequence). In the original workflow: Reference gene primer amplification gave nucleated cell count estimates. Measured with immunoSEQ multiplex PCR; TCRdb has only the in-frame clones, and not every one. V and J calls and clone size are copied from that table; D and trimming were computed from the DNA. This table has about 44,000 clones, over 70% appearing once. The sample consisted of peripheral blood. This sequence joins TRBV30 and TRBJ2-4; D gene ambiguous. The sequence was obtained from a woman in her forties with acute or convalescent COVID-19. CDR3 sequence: CAWSAPRRQSALVQYF. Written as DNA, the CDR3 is TGTGCCTGGAGTGCCCCACGTAGGCAGAGCGCCTTGGTTCAGTACTTC.